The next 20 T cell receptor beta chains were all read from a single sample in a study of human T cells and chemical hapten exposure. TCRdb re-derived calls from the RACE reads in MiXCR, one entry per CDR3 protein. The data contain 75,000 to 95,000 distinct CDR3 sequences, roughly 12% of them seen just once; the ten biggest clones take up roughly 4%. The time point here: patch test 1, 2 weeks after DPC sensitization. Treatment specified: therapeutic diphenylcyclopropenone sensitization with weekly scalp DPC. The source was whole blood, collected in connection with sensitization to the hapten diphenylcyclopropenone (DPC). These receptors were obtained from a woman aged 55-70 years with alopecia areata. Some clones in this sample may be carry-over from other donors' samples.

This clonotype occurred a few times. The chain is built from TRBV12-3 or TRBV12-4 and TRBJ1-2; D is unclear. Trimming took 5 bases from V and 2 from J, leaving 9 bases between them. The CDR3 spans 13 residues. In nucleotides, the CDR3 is TGTGCCAGCAGTCCCCAGGCAAACTATGGCTACACCTTC. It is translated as CASSPQANYGYTF.

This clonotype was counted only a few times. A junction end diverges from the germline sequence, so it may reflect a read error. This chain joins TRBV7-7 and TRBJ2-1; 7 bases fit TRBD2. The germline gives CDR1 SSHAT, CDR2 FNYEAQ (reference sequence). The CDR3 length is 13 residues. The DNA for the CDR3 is TGTGCTAGCAGCTTAGTGGGAGGGAATGAGCAGTTCTTC. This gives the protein CASSLVGGNEQFF.

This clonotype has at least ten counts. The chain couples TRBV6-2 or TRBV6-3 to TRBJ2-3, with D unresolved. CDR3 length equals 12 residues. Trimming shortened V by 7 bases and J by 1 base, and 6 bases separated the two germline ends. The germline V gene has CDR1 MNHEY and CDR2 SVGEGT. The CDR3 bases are TGTGCCAGCACCGCCGGCACAGATACGCAGTATTTT. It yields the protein CASTAGTDTQYF.

CDR3 in amino acids: CASSSPRGSGANVLTF. The CDR3 nucleotides are TGTGCCAGCAGTTCACCCAGGGGGTCTGGGGCCAACGTCCTGACTTTC. The genes are TRBV7-6 and TRBJ2-6; TRBD1 agrees at 7 bases. This CDR3 comprises 16 residues. Per the germline V gene, CDR1 is SGHVS and CDR2 is FNYEAQ. The V gene end was trimmed by 6 bases and the J gene end by 1 base; junction bases not matched to a gene: 6.

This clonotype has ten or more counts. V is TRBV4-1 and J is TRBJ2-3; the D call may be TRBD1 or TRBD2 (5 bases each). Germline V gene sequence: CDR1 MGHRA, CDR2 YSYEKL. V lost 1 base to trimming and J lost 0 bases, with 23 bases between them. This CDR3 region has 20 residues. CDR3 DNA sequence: TGCGCCAGCAGCCAAGCGAGGGGAGCGATGGGGTCCTCTAGCACAGATACGCAGTATTTT. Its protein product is CASSQARGAMGSSSTDTQYF.

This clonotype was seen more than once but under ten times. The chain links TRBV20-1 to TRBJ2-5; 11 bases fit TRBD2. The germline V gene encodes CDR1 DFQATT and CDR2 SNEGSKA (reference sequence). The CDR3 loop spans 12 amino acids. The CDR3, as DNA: TGCATAATAGCGGGGGGGCATGAGACCCAGTACTTC. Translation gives CIIAGGHETQYF.

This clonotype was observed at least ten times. CDR3 region: CASADGAGANVLTF. The DNA for the CDR3 is TGCGCCAGCGCCGACGGCGCCGGGGCCAACGTCCTGACTTTC. This chain uses TRBV4-1 with TRBJ2-6; D unclear. Trimming pared 8 bases from V and 4 bases from J, leaving 12 bases between. The CDR3 length is 14 residues. Germline values: CDR1 MGHRA, CDR2 YSYEKL.

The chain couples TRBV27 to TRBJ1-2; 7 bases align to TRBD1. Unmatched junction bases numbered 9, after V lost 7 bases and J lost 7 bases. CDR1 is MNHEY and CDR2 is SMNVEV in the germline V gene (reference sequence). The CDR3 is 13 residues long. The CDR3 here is CASKLRQGSGYTF. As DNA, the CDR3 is TGTGCCAGCAAATTGAGACAGGGCTCTGGCTACACCTTC.

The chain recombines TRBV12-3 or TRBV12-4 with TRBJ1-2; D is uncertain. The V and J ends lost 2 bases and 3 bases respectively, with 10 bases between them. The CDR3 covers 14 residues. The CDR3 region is CASSLPGRDYGYTF. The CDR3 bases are TGTGCCAGCAGTTTACCCGGGCGGGACTATGGCTACACCTTC.

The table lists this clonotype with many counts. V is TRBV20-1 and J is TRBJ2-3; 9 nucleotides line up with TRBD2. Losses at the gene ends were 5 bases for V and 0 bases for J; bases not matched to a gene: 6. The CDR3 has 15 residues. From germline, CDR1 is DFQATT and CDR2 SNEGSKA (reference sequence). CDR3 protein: CSAERLAASTDTQYF. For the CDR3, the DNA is TGCAGTGCTGAAAGACTAGCGGCTAGCACAGATACGCAGTATTTT.

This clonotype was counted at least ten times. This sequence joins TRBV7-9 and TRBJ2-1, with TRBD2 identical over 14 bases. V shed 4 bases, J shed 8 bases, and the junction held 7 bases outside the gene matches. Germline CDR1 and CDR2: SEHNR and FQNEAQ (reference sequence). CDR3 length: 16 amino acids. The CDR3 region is CASSSGLAGAGDEQFF. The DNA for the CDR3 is TGTGCCAGCAGCTCGGGACTAGCGGGGGCAGGCGATGAGCAGTTCTTC.

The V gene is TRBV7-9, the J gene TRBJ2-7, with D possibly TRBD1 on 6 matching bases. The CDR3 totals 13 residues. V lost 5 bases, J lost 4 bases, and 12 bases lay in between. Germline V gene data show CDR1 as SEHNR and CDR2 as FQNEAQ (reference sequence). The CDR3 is CASSITGKYEQYF. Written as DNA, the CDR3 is TGTGCCAGCAGCATCACAGGGAAGTACGAGCAGTACTTC.

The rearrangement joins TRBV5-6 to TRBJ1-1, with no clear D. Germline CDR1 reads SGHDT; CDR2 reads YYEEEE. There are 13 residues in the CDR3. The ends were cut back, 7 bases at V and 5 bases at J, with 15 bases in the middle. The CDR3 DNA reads TGTGCCAGCTCCCCAGGCGGGGATACTGAAGCTTTCTTT. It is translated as CASSPGGDTEAFF.

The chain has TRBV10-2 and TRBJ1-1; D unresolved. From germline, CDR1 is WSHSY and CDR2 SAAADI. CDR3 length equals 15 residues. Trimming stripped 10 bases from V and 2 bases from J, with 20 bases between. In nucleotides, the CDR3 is TGCGCCACCACCTTAGGTCTTCGAGTTAACACTGAAGCTTTCTTT. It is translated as CATTLGLRVNTEAFF.

The CDR3 protein is CAIRSAGTLNTEAFF. Here the CDR3 DNA reads TGTGCCATCAGGTCGGCCGGGACCTTGAACACTGAAGCTTTCTTT. The chain is built from TRBV10-3 and TRBJ1-1, with D possibly TRBD1 on 5 matching bases. Germline lookup yields CDR1 ENHRY and CDR2 SYGVKD. V dropped 6 bases and J dropped 0 bases, with 14 bases sitting between them. This CDR3 spans 15 amino acids.

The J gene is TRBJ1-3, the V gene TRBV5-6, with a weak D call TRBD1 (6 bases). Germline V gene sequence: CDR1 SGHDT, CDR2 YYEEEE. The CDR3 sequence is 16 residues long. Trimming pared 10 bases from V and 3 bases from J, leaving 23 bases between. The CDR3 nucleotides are TGTGCCCCTGCGGGATGCGGGGGGGCAGGTGGAAACACCATATATTTT. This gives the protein CAPAGCGGAGGNTIYF.

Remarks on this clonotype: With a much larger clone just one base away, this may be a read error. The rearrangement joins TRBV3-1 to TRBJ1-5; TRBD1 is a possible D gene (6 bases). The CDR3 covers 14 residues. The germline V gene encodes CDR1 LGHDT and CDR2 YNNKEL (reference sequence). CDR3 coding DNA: TGTGCCAACAGCCAAGACAGGTGGAATCAGCCCCAGCATTTT. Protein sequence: CANSQDRWNQPQHF.

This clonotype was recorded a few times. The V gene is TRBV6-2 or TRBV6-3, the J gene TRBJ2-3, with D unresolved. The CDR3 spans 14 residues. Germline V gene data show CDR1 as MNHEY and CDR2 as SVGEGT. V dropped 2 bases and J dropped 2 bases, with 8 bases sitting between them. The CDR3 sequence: CASSYRPDTDTQYF. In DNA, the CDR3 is TGTGCCAGCAGTTACCGGCCAGACACAGATACGCAGTATTTT.

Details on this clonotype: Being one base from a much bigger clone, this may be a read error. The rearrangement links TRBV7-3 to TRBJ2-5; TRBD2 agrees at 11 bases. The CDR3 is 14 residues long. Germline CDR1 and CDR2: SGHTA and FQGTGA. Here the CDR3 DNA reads TGTGCCAGCAGCCTAACTAGCGGGGGAGGGACCCAGTACTTC. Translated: CASSLTSGGGTQYF.

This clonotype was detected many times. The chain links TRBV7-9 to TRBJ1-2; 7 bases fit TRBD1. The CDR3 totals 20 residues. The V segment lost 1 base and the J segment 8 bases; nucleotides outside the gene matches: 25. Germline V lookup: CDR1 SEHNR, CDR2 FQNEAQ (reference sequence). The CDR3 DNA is TGTGCCAGCAGCTTAGAAGGAGGGGGACAGCGCCTTCCGAGTTTTCGGGGCTACACCTTC. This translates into CASSLEGGGQRLPSFRGYTF.